The rows below give T cell receptor beta chains drawn from one sample of a study of T cell repertoires in aging, cancer and after chemotherapy. TCRdb reanalysed the multiplex PCR reads using MiXCR and keeps one entry per CDR3 protein. In the table there are around 4,000 distinct CDR3 sequences, roughly a quarter of which are singletons. The sequenced material came from blood. The receptors stem from a human donor in good health. The donor label of this sample is uncertain. CDR3s include the opening cysteine and the closing phenylalanine or tryptophan. A D gene is named only where the DNA matches it firmly. A clone size is listed for some rows: how often the clone was seen (once, few, many), or a class if it is expanded.

TRBD1 TRBJ2-7 few TRBV5-1 CASSHRTGSYEQYF TGCGCCAGCAGCCATCGGACAGGGTCCTACGAGCAGTACTTC
- TRBJ2-1 medium-sized TRBV6-2/TRBV6-3 CASYTRVYNEQFF TGTGCCAGCTATACACGAGTTTACAATGAGCAGTTCTTC
TRBD2 TRBJ2-1 - TRBV20-1 CVPTGGSGNEQFF TGCGTCCCCACGGGAGGCTCGGGGAATGAGCAGTTCTTC
- TRBJ2-2 medium-sized TRBV18 CASSRINGELFF TGTGCCAGCTCCCGAATCAACGGGGAGCTGTTTTTT
- TRBJ1-3 - TRBV12-3/TRBV12-4 CASSSRVSGNTIYF TGTGCCAGCAGTTCCAGGGTATCTGGAAACACCATATATTTT
- TRBJ2-7 medium-sized TRBV15 CATSGGTHSYEQYF TGTGCCACCAGCGGCGGGACACACTCCTACGAGCAGTACTTC
TRBD1 TRBJ1-2 medium-sized TRBV19 CASSRQGGYGYTF TGTGCCAGTAGTAGGCAGGGGGGTTATGGCTACACCTTC
- TRBJ2-2 few TRBV7-2 CASSIAEGLGELFF TGTGCCAGCAGCATAGCCGAGGGCCTCGGGGAGCTGTTTTTT
TRBD1 TRBJ2-3 - TRBV7-2 CASSHSNSGTVTDTQYF TGTGCCAGCAGCCATTCCAACTCCGGGACAGTAACAGATACGCAGTATTTT
TRBD1 TRBJ2-3 medium-sized TRBV6-4 CASSDGTGGDTQYF TGTGCCAGCAGTGACGGGACAGGGGGAGATACGCAGTATTTT
- TRBJ1-2 once TRBV7-2 CASSLGFGGNLF TGTGCCAGCAGCTTAGGATTTGGCGGGAATCTCTTC
TRBD1 TRBJ1-4 medium-sized TRBV5-5 CASSLEGTGAGKLFF TGTGCCAGCAGCTTGGAGGGGACAGGGGCCGGAAAACTGTTTTTT
TRBD2 TRBJ2-5 large TRBV6-1 CASSGLAGGQETQYF TGTGCCAGCAGTGGACTAGCGGGGGGGCAAGAGACCCAGTACTTC
- TRBJ2-6 medium-sized TRBV29-1 CSVDHIPPGANVLTF TGCAGCGTTGATCACATCCCTCCTGGGGCCAACGTCCTGACTTTC
- TRBJ2-5 - TRBV6-2/TRBV6-3 CASSYRRTVPQETQYF TGTGCCAGCAGTTACCGGAGGACAGTTCCCCAAGAGACCCAGTACTTC
TRBD2 TRBJ2-3 few TRBV4-2 CASSTGTSGRGGTDTQYF TGTGCCAGCAGCACCGGGACTAGCGGGAGAGGGGGCACAGATACGCAGTATTTT
- TRBJ1-1 - TRBV9 CASSETGTTNTEAFF TGTGCCAGCAGCGAGACCGGGACGACGAACACTGAAGCTTTCTTT
TRBD1 TRBJ2-7 medium-sized TRBV6-5 CASSYTRQGYEQYF TGTGCCAGCAGTTACACTCGACAGGGGTACGAGCAGTACTTC
- TRBJ1-3 few TRBV6-5 CASSYRTGNTIYF TGTGCCAGCAGTTACAGGACCGGAAACACCATATATTTT
TRBD1 TRBJ1-5 few TRBV6-5 CASSDVGQGNQPQHF TGTGCCAGCAGTGATGTGGGACAGGGCAATCAGCCCCAGCATTTT
- TRBJ2-1 - TRBV5-1 CASSRVGDNEQIF TGCGCCAGCAGCCGAGTTGGCGACAATGAGCAGATCTTC
- TRBJ1-6 few TRBV12-3/TRBV12-4 CASSLGQGNSPLHF TGTGCCAGCAGTTTAGGGCAGGGGAATTCACCCCTCCACTTT
- TRBJ2-3 medium-sized TRBV5-4 CASSSPLHPGASDTQYF TGTGCCAGCAGCTCCCCCCTCCACCCGGGGGCGTCGGATACGCAGTATTTT
- TRBJ2-7 - TRBV7-2 CASSSGQSTYEQYF TGTGCCAGCAGCTCCGGCCAGTCCACCTACGAGCAGTACTTC